The clone carrying this T cell receptor (beta chain) was observed a handful of times. Its target is unknown. This record belongs to a study of T cell repertoires in cytomegalovirus infection. At the level of the study: Evidence of both CMV infection and a matching HLA type came from public TCR beta signatures.

Germline V lookup: CDR1 MNHEY, CDR2 SMNVEV (reference sequence). The CDR3 contains 13 residues. Trimming left V 8 bases short and J 6 bases short, with 17 bases between. The study, taken as a whole, reports: Cumulative public TCR beta family frequency identified carriers of CMV plus the relevant HLA. HLA-C-restricted CMV clonotypes gave the most frequent clonotype in two of eight donors.

One entry per CDR3 protein results from TCRdb running MiXCR on the reads. The repertoire includes 150,000 to 200,000 distinct CDR3 sequences, approximately 17% of them detected once, and 18% sits in the top ten. This sequence joins TRBV27 and TRBJ2-7; possible D gene TRBD1, 6 bases. The TCR sequence derives from a human donor in good health (CMV status not recorded). Some clones in this sample may be carry-over from other donors' samples. The specimen was CD8+ T cells from PBMCs. In nucleotides, the CDR3 is TGTGCCAGCGGTGGGACATGGGATGCCGAGCAGTACTTC. Protein: CASGGTWDAEQYF.